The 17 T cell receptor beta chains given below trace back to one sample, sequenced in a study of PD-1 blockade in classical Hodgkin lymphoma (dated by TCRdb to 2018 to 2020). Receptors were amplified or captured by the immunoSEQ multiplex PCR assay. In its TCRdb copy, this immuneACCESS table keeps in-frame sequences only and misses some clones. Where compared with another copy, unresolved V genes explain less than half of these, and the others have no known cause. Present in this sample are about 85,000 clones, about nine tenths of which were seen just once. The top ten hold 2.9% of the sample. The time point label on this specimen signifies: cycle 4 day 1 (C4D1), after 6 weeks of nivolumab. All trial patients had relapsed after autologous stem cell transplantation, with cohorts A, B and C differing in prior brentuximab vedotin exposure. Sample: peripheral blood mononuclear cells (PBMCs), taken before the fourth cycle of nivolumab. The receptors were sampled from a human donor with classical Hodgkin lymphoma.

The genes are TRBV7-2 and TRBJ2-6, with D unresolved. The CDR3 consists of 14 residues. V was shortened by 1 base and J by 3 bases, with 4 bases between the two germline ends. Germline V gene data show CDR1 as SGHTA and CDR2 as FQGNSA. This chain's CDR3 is CASSLVGGANVLTF. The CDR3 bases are TGTGCCAGCAGCTTAGTTGGTGGGGCCAACGTCCTGACTTTC.

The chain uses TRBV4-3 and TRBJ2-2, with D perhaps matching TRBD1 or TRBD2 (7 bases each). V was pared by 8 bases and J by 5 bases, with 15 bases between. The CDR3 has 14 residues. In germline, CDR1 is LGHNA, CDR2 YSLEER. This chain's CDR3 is CASQGGEWTGELFF. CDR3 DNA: TGCGCCAGCCAGGGGGGGGAGTGGACCGGGGAGCTGTTTTTT.

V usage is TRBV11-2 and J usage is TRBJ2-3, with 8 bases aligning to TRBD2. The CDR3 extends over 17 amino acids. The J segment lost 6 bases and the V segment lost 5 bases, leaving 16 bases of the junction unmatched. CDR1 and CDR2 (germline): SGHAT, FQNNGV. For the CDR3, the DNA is TGTGCCAGCAGCCCTCAAGTCGCTGGCGGGGGGCCGGATACGCAGTATTTT. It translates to CASSPQVAGGGPDTQYF.

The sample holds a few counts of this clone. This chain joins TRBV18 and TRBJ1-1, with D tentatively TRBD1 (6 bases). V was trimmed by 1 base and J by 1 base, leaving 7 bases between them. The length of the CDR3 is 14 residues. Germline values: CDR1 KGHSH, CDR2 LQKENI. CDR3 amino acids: CASSPLQGNTEAFF. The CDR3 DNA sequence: TGTGCCAGCTCACCACTACAGGGGAACACTGAAGCTTTCTTT.

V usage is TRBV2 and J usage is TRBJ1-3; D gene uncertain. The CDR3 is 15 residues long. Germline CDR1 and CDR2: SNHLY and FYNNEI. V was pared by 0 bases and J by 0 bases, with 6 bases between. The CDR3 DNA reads TGTGCCAGCAGTGAAGCACGGGGCTCTGGAAACACCATATATTTT. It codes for CASSEARGSGNTIYF.

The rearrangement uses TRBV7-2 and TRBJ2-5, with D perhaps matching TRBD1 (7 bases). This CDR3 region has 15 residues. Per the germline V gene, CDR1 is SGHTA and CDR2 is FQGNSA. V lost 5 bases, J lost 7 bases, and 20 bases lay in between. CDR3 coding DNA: TGTGCCAGCAGCCCGGGGGTAGCAGGGGGGATGACCCAGTACTTC. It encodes CASSPGVAGGMTQYF.

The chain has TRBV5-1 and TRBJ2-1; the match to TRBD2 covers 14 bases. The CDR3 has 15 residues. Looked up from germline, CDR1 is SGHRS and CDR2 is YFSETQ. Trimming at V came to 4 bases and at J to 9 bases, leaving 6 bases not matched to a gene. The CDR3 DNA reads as TGCGCCAGCAGCCTGACTAGCGGGGGGGCCGGTGAGCAGTTCTTC. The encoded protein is CASSLTSGGAGEQFF.

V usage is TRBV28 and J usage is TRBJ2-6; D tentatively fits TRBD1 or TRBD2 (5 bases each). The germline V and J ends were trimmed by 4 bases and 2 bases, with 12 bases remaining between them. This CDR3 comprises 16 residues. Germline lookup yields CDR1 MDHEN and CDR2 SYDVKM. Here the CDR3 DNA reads TGTGCCAGCAGTTCCCTAGGGGAGCCTGGGGCCAACGTCCTGACTTTC. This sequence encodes CASSSLGEPGANVLTF.

CDR3 sequence: CASSYSGGREPYGYTF. The DNA of the CDR3 is TGTGCCAGCAGTTACTCGGGGGGCCGGGAGCCCTATGGCTACACCTTC. The chain uses TRBV6-6 and TRBJ1-2; possible D gene TRBD1, 6 bases. Trimming removed 0 bases at V and 4 bases at J, with 15 bases between. The CDR3 is 16 amino acids. Germline values: CDR1 MNHNY, CDR2 SVGAGI (reference sequence).

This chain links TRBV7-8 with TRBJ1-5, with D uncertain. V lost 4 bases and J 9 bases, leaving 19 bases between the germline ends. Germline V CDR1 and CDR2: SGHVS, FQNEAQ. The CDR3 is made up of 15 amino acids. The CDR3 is CASSSWTGVGWPQHF. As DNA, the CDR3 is TGTGCCAGCAGCTCTTGGACCGGGGTGGGGTGGCCCCAGCATTTT.

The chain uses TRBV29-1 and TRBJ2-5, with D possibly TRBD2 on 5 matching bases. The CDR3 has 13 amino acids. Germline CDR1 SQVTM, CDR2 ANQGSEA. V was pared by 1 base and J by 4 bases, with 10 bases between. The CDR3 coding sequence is TGCAGCGTTGAAGGTGGGAGCCTAGAGACCCAGTACTTC. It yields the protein CSVEGGSLETQYF.

Here the CDR3 reads CASSARDARLAKNIQYF. Written as DNA, the CDR3 is TGCGCCAGCAGTGCCCGGGACGCAAGGCTAGCCAAAAACATTCAGTACTTC. This rearrangement joins TRBV10-1 to TRBJ2-4; D is possibly TRBD1 or TRBD2 (5 bases each). Germline V gene sequence: CDR1 WNHNN, CDR2 SYGVQD (reference sequence). The CDR3 loop spans 17 amino acids. V was trimmed by 4 bases and J by 0 bases, leaving 16 bases between them.

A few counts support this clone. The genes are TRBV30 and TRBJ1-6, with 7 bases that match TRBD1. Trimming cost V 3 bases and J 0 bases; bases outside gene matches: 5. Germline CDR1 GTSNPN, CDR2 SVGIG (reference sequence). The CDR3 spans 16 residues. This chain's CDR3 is CAWSTGDVSYNSPLHF. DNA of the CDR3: TGTGCCTGGAGCACAGGGGATGTCTCCTATAATTCACCCCTCCACTTT.

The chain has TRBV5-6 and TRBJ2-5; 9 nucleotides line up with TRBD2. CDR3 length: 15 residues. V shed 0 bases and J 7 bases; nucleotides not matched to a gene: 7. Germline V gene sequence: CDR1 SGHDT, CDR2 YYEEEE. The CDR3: CASSLVAGGAGTQYF. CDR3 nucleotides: TGTGCCAGCAGCTTGGTTGCGGGAGGGGCAGGGACCCAGTACTTC.

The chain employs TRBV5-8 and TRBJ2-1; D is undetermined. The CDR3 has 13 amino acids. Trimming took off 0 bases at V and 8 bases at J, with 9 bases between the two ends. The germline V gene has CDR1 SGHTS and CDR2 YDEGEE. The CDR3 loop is CASSLGTRDEQFF. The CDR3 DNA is TGTGCCAGCAGCTTGGGGACCCGCGATGAGCAGTTCTTC.

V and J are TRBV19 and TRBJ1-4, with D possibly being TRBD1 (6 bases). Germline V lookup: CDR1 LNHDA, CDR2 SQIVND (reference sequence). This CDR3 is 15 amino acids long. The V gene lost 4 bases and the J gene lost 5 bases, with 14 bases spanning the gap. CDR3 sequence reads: CASSTAAGTNEKLFF. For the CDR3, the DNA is TGTGCCAGTAGTACCGCTGCAGGGACAAATGAAAAACTGTTTTTT.

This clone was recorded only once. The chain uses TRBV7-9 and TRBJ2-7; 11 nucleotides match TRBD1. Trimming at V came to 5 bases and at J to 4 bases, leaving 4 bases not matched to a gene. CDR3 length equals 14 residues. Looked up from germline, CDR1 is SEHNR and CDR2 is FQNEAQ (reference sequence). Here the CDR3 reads CASSAGQGGYEQYF. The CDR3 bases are TGTGCCAGCAGCGCGGGACAGGGGGGATACGAGCAGTACTTC.